These T cell receptor beta chains were read from a single sample in a study of post-analysis software for immune sequencing data. TCRdb reprocessed the PCR reads via MiXCR and lists one record per CDR3 protein. This table has roughly 600,000 distinct CDR3 sequences, roughly 47% appearing once. The sequencing sample was made of blood. Receptors originate from a girl aged 5-17 years with multiple sclerosis. Both conserved end residues are part of each CDR3. Fields, in order: D gene, V gene, CDR3 protein. A D gene is named only where the DNA matches it firmly.

>-|TRBV20-1
CSARRDPQGTQYF
>TRBD2|TRBV5-1
CASSFRAGDEQFF
>-|TRBV7-2
CASSSRRSENTEAFF
>-|TRBV7-2
CASSPRDTSRDTQYF
>-|TRBV10-3
CASYYGGSYGYTF
>TRBD1|TRBV5-1
CAGSSGQGRRNEQFF
>-|TRBV24-1
CATRGVAQETQYF
>-|TRBV7-2
CASSLPTSATETQYF
>-|TRBV10-3
CAISDLPSYGYTF
>-|TRBV20-1
CSARAPPGIGFF
>-|TRBV27
CASSLSRISNQPQHF
>-|TRBV12-3/TRBV12-4
CASSLVGGSTEAFF
>-|TRBV5-1
CASSLMGVTEAFF
>-|TRBV5-1
CASSLDRADDRNGYTF
>TRBD2|TRBV5-1
CASSLSGVSTDTQYF
>-|TRBV7-9
CASTLDSMNTEAFF
>TRBD2|TRBV29-1
CSGDLAGHYNGQFF
>-|TRBV6-6
CASLTQETQYF
>-|TRBV10-3
CAISEAGFFYEQYF
>TRBD1|TRBV6-2/TRBV6-3
CASSYMGRGLSTDTQYF
>-|TRBV4-1
CASRHQGQETQYF
>-|TRBV4-2
CASSQDGDNYEQYF
>TRBD2|TRBV4-1
CASSLMLAGGPYNEQFF
>TRBD1|TRBV6-6
CATRTGGSGANVLTF
>TRBD2|TRBV10-2
CASSPPSHKTSGRGRTGELFF
>-|TRBV6-6
CTSSYSTGQPQHF
>TRBD2|TRBV7-7
CASSLPGGLETQYF
>-|TRBV6-6
CASRLGEGEQYF
>-|TRBV6-5
CASSYNQFSNSPLHF
>-|TRBV5-1
CASSSKRSYEQYF
>-|TRBV12-3/TRBV12-4
CASSPGTTGPGYTF
>-|TRBV7-7
CASSLGHGASREQFF
>-|TRBV29-1
CSVLGGMETQYF
>TRBD2|TRBV30
CAWRLAGVYEQYF
>-|TRBV7-2
CASSSVSGGASETQYF
>-|TRBV18
CASSPPWQGGEKLFF
>-|TRBV19
CASSNQGMLDEQYF
>-|TRBV30
CAWRRQGTYGYTF
>-|TRBV12-3/TRBV12-4
CASSPGPTAPEQFF
>-|TRBV12-3/TRBV12-4
CASSPGRGDTQYF
>-|TRBV21-1
CASSKEVREEAYEQYF
>-|TRBV28
CASSLPAGGGIQPQHF
>TRBD2|TRBV5-1
CASSFGRGALISYNEQFF
>TRBD2|TRBV28
CASTSRVSGSHEQYF
>-|TRBV7-2
CASSPQGYLPGETQYF
>-|TRBV7-9
CASSFGPGGEETQYF
>-|TRBV20-1
CSGRSKETQYF
>-|TRBV5-1
CASSPGTSSSYNSPLHF
>TRBD2|TRBV5-6
CASSLLASGGKNEQFF
>-|TRBV7-2
CASSSRTGGADTQYF
>-|TRBV19
CASSIGRTNTEAFF
>TRBD1|TRBV11-1
CASSSRGPRYKEQFF
>-|TRBV29-1
CSVSPQTGGETYEQYF
>-|TRBV5-1
CASSLEGPAYNEQFF
>-|TRBV10-3
CAIRESGQQETQYF
>-|TRBV2
CASSEESQETQYF
>TRBD1|TRBV5-5
CASSLQGAGYNEQFF